Listed below are T cell receptor beta chains from one sample, sequenced in a study of cytomegalovirus exposure and HLA in healthy donors. Some clones are missing from TCRdb's copy, which holds only in-frame ones; the method was immunoSEQ multiplex PCR. This table has 70,000 to 85,000 clones, less than 95% appearing once. The sequenced sample was PBMCs. These receptors were obtained from a woman aged 18-29 years in good health and CMV-seropositive. Both conserved end residues are part of each CDR3. The order of the fields is clone size, V gene, J gene, D gene, CDR3 DNA, CDR3 protein. D genes are given only for firm matches. Expanded clones are given a class, and other clones once, few, many or no size at all.

abundance: NA
v_gene: TRBV2
j_gene: TRBJ1-1
d_gene: TRBD1
CDR3nt: TGTGCCAGCAGTAGACAGGGTGAAGCTTTCTTT
CDR3aa: CASSRQGEAFF

abundance: NA
v_gene: TRBV10-3
j_gene: TRBJ1-5
d_gene: TRBD1
CDR3nt: TGTGCCATCAGTGAGTCGTTGGGACAGGTGGGACAGCCCCAGCATTTT
CDR3aa: CAISESLGQVGQPQHF

abundance: NA
v_gene: TRBV2
j_gene: TRBJ2-1
d_gene: TRBD2
CDR3nt: TGTGCCAGGGGACTAGCGGGAGACAATGAGCAGTTCTTC
CDR3aa: CARGLAGDNEQFF

abundance: NA
v_gene: TRBV5-4
j_gene: TRBJ2-1
d_gene: TRBD1
CDR3nt: TGTGCCAGCAGCTTGGTACAGGGGGCCTACAATGAGCAGTTCTTC
CDR3aa: CASSLVQGAYNEQFF

abundance: NA
v_gene: TRBV30
j_gene: TRBJ2-7
d_gene: NA
CDR3nt: TGTGCCTGGAGGTACCGGGGAACCTACGAGCAGTACTTC
CDR3aa: CAWRYRGTYEQYF

abundance: NA
v_gene: TRBV5-4
j_gene: TRBJ2-7
d_gene: TRBD2
CDR3nt: TGTGCCAGCAGCCTCGGGACTAGCGGAGAGGCTAAGCAGTACTTC
CDR3aa: CASSLGTSGEAKQYF

abundance: NA
v_gene: TRBV7-6
j_gene: TRBJ2-7
d_gene: NA
CDR3nt: TGTGCCAGCAGCTTAGTTGCCGGGGTCGAGCAGTACTTC
CDR3aa: CASSLVAGVEQYF

abundance: NA
v_gene: TRBV19
j_gene: TRBJ1-1
d_gene: NA
CDR3nt: TGTGCCAGTATAGTTGGCGGGAGGGGCACTGAAGCTTTCTTT
CDR3aa: CASIVGGRGTEAFF

abundance: NA
v_gene: TRBV6-5
j_gene: TRBJ2-7
d_gene: TRBD1
CDR3nt: TGTGCCAGCAGTTTGGACAGGGGAGGCTCCTACGAGCAGTACTTC
CDR3aa: CASSLDRGGSYEQYF

abundance: once
v_gene: TRBV7-6
j_gene: TRBJ2-5
d_gene: TRBD2
CDR3nt: TGTGCCAGCAGCTTAGTTAGCGGGGGGGAAGAGACCCAGTACTTC
CDR3aa: CASSLVSGGEETQYF